Shown below are 10 T cell receptor beta chains from a single sample sequenced in a study of T cell responses to AZD1222 COVID-19 vaccine. Using immunoSEQ multiplex PCR, the repertoire was profiled, and TCRdb retains in-frame clones only, with some absent. The profile covers tens of thousands of clones, with around 93% appearing a single time and more than 25% taken by the ten largest. This material consisted of peripheral blood, taken 28 days after the second AZD1222 dose. Receptors were obtained from an adult who received the AZD1222 COVID-19 vaccine.

To note about this clone: At the DNA level, this CDR3 is encoded by other sequences in the same sample as well. The chain combines TRBV11-2 with TRBJ1-4, with 7 bases that match TRBD1. Per the germline V gene, CDR1 is SGHAT and CDR2 is FQNNGV. Trimming cost V 0 bases and J 6 bases; bases outside gene matches: 7. The length of the CDR3 is 16 residues. The CDR3 nucleotides are TGTGCCAGCAGCTTAGATCGAACAGGGGAGGATGAAAAACTGTTTTTT. Protein product: CASSLDRTGEDEKLFF. The complete variable domain, with remaining parts taken from reference TRBV11-2 and TRBJ1-4, reads EAGVAQSPRYKIIEKRQSVAFWCNPISGHATLYWYQQILGQGPKLLIQFQNNGVVDDSQLPKDRFSAERLKGVDSTLKIQPAKLEDSAVYLCASSLDRTGEDEKLFFGSGTQLSVL.

The chain recombines TRBV28 with TRBJ2-7; TRBD1 matches 8 bases. There are 16 residues in the CDR3. The J segment lost 6 bases and the V segment lost 3 bases, leaving 13 bases of the junction unmatched. Per the germline V gene, CDR1 is MDHEN and CDR2 is SYDVKM. Here the CDR3 DNA reads TGTGCCAGCAGTTTGGCGCGGAGGACAGGGTTGGTCGAGCAGTACTTC. This codes for CASSLARRTGLVEQYF.

This rearrangement joins TRBV7-2 to TRBJ2-2, with a possible D match to TRBD2 (6 bases). In germline, CDR1 is SGHTA, CDR2 FQGNSA. This CDR3 region has 15 residues. V was trimmed by 5 bases and J by 7 bases, leaving 17 bases between them. The CDR3 here is CASSPLLASVGELFF. The CDR3 DNA reads as TGTGCCAGCAGCCCACTTCTAGCGTCGGTCGGGGAGCTGTTTTTT.

The genes are TRBV5-1 and TRBJ2-5, with 7 bases that match TRBD1. V lost 0 bases, J lost 5 bases, and 4 bases stayed unmatched. The CDR3 is made up of 14 amino acids. Per the germline V gene, CDR1 is SGHRS and CDR2 is YFSETQ. CDR3 DNA sequence: TGCGCCAGCAGCTTGGTAGGGGGCGGGGAGACCCAGTACTTC. Amino acid sequence: CASSLVGGGETQYF.

V is TRBV2 and J is TRBJ2-7, with TRBD1 as a possible D gene (5 bases). The germline V gene encodes CDR1 SNHLY and CDR2 FYNNEI. The CDR3 sequence is 12 residues long. V gave up 3 bases and J gave up 7 bases, with 10 bases separating them. The CDR3 region is CASSDQGLEQYF. The CDR3 DNA reads as TGTGCCAGCAGTGATCAGGGTTTAGAGCAGTACTTC. Complete variable domain (other parts from reference TRBV2 and TRBJ2-7): EPEVTQTPSHQVTQMGQEVILRCVPISNHLYFYWYRQILGQKVEFLVSFYNNEISEKSEIFDDQFSVERPDGSNFTLKIRSTKLEDSAMYFCASSDQGLEQYFGPGTRLTVT.

The V call is TRBV24-1, the J call TRBJ2-2; the D gene is possibly TRBD1 (5 bases). Germline lookup yields CDR1 KGHDR and CDR2 SFDVKD. The CDR3 spans 13 residues. The V end was cut by 5 bases, the J end by 7 bases, with 10 bases between. The CDR3 DNA is TGTGCCACCAGTGTGGGGCGCGGCGGGGAGCTGTTTTTT. It specifies CATSVGRGGELFF.

Here the CDR3 DNA reads TGTGCCAGCAGCCCGGGGACTAGCGGGATCAATGCAGATACGCAGTATTTT. This codes for CASSPGTSGINADTQYF. V and J are TRBV4-2 and TRBJ2-3; TRBD2 aligns across 13 bases. There are 17 residues in the CDR3. The ends lost 4 bases at V and 4 bases at J; junction bases unmatched: 8. CDR1 and CDR2 from the germline V gene are LGHNA and YNFKEQ.

The chain recombines TRBV29-1 with TRBJ1-4; TRBD1 matches 10 bases. Unmatched junction bases numbered 7, after V lost 6 bases and J lost 6 bases. The CDR3 length is 14 residues. Looked up from germline, CDR1 is SQVTM and CDR2 is ANQGSEA. The CDR3: CSVLSGTGDEKLFF. CDR3 nucleotides: TGCAGCGTCCTTTCCGGGACAGGGGATGAAAAACTGTTTTTT. Based on the CDR3 plus reference TRBV29-1 and TRBJ1-4, the full variable domain is SAVISQKPSRDICQRGTSLTIQCQVDSQVTMMFWYRQQPGQSLTLIATANQGSEATYESGFVIDKFPISRPNLTFSTLTVSNMSPEDSSIYLCSVLSGTGDEKLFFGSGTQLSVL.

This clone occurred once. The CDR3 region has the DNA TGTGCCAGCAGTTTCGGCAGGGCGTCCTACGAGCAGTACTTC. Translation gives CASSFGRASYEQYF. The chain employs TRBV28 and TRBJ2-7, with D possibly TRBD1 on 5 matching bases. Germline-derived CDR1 and CDR2 are MDHEN and SYDVKM. The V end lost 3 bases, the J end lost 1 base, and 10 bases lay between the germline ends. The CDR3 totals 14 residues.

This clone was observed a single time. The chain joins TRBV9 to TRBJ2-1; the D gene is possibly TRBD2 (6 bases). Per germline, CDR1 SGDLS and CDR2 YYNGEE. Trimming left V 4 bases short and J 3 bases short, with 14 bases between. This CDR3 is 15 amino acids long. The CDR3 DNA sequence: TGTGCCAGCAGCCCAAAGGGGACTTACTACAATGAGCAGTTCTTC. This codes for CASSPKGTYYNEQFF.